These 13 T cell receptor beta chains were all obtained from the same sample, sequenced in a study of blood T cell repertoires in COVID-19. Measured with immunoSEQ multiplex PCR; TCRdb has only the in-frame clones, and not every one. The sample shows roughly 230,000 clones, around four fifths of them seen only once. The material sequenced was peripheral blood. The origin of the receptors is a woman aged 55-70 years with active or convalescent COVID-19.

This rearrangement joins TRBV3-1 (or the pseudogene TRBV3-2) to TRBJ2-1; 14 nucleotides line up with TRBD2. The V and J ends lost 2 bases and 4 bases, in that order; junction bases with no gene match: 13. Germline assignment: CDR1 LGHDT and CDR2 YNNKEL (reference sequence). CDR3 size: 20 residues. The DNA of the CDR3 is TGTGCCAGCAGCCAAACCCCCGGACTAGCGGGGGGCTCACCATACAATGAGCAGTTCTTC. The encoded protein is CASSQTPGLAGGSPYNEQFF.

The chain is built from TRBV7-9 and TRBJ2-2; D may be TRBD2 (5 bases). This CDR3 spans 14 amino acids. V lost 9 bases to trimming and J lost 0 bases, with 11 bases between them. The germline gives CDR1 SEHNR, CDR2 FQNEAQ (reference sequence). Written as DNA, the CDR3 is TGTGCCAGACCTGCGGGCGCGAACACCGGGGAGCTGTTTTTT. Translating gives CARPAGANTGELFF.

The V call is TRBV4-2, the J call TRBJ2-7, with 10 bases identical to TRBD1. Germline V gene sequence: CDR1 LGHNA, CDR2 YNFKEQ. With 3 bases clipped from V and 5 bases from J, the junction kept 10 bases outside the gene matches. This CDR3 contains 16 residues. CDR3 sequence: CASSHPPGQGFNEQYF. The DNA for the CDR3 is TGTGCCAGCAGCCACCCCCCGGGACAGGGGTTTAACGAGCAGTACTTC.

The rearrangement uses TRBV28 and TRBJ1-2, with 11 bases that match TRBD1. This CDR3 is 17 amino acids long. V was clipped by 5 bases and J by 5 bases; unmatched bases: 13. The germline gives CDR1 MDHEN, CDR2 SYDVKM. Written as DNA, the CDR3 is TGTGCCAGCAGTCTCTATGGTGGGACAGGGGGTGCTTATGGCTACACCTTC. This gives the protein CASSLYGGTGGAYGYTF.

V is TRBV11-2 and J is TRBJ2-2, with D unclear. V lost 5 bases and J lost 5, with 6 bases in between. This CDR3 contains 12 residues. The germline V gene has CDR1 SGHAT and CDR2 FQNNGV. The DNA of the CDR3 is TGTGCCAGCAGCCAACTTACCGGGGAGCTGTTTTTT. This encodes CASSQLTGELFF. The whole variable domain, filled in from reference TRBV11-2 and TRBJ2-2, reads EAGVAQSPRYKIIEKRQSVAFWCNPISGHATLYWYQQILGQGPKLLIQFQNNGVVDDSQLPKDRFSAERLKGVDSTLKIQPAKLEDSAVYLCASSQLTGELFFGEGSRLTVL.

The chain's CDR3 is CASTVYSPLHF. The CDR3 DNA is TGTGCCAGCACAGTCTATTCACCCCTCCACTTT. The J gene is TRBJ1-6, the V gene TRBV2, with unresolved D. The CDR3 runs to 11 residues. CDR1 SNHLY and CDR2 FYNNEI come from the germline V gene. V was pared by 7 bases and J by 8 bases, with 6 bases between.

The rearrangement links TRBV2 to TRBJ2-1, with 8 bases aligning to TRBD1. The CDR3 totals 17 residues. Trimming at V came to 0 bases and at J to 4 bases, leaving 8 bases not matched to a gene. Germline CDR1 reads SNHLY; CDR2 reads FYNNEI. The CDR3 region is CASSEAGQGLPYNEQFF. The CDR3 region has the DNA TGTGCCAGCAGTGAAGCAGGACAGGGCTTACCGTACAATGAGCAGTTCTTC.

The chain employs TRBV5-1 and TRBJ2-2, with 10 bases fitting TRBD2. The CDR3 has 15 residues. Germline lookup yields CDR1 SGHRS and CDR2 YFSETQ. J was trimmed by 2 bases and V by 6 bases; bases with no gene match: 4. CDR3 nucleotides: TGCGCCAGCACCCGGACTAGCGGTAACACCGGGGAGCTGTTTTTT. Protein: CASTRTSGNTGELFF.

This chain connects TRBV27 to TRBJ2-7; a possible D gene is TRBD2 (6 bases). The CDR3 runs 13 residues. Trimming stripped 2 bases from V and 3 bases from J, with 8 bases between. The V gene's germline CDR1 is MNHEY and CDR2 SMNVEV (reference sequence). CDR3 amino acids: CASSLVEGYEQYF. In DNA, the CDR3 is TGTGCCAGCAGTTTAGTGGAGGGCTACGAGCAGTACTTC.

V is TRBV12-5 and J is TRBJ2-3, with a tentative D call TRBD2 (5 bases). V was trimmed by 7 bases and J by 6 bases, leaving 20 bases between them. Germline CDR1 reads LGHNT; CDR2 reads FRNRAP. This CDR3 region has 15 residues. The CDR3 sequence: CASAPGIGQMDTQYF. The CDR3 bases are TGTGCTAGTGCCCCGGGGATTGGGCAGATGGATACGCAGTATTTT.

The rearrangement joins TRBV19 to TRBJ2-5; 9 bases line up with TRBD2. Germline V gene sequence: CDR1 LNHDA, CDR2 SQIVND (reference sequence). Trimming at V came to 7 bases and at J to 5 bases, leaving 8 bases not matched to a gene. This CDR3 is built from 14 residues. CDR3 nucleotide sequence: TGTGCCAGTACTAGCGGGGTCCTTTGGGAGACCCAGTACTTC. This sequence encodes CASTSGVLWETQYF.

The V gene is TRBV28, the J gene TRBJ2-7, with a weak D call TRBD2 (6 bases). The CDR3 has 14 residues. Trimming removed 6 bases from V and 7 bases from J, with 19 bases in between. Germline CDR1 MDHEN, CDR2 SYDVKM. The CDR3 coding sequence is TGTGCCAGCAGCATTGCGGGGCCCCAAGGGGAGCAGTACGTC. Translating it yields CASSIAGPQGEQYV.

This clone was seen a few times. The CDR3 DNA is TGTGCCATCAGTGAAGGAGGGATAGGTCGCGAGCAGTACTTC. Amino acids: CAISEGGIGREQYF. This rearrangement joins TRBV10-3 to TRBJ2-7; TRBD2 might be the D (6 bases). With 3 bases removed from V and 6 bases from J, the gap between germline ends came to 15 bases. The CDR3 is 14 amino acids. Looked up from germline, CDR1 is ENHRY and CDR2 is SYGVKD.